Below, 9 T cell receptor beta chains from the same sample are listed, as sequenced in a study of CD8 T cells in Susac syndrome. RNA amounts of 0.5 to 1 ug underwent reverse transcription with random hexamers. TCRdb fed the immunoSEQ multiplex PCR reads into MiXCR, producing one record per CDR3 protein. The sample comprises more than 250,000 distinct CDR3 sequences, just over 90% of which are singletons, and roughly 0.07% rests with the top ten. Sequenced input: CD4+ T cells from PBMCs. The origin of the receptors is a human donor with multiple sclerosis.

The chain carries TRBV15 and TRBJ1-1; a possible D gene is TRBD1 (5 bases). Germline CDR1 LNHNV, CDR2 YYDKDF (reference sequence). This CDR3 is built from 12 residues. V shed 2 bases and J shed 7 bases, with 8 bases lying between them. CDR3 bases: TGTGCCACCAGCAGACGGGGCAATGAAGCTTTCTTT. It specifies CATSRRGNEAFF.

The chain joins TRBV5-6 to TRBJ1-5, with 7 bases matching TRBD1. Per germline, CDR1 SGHDT and CDR2 YYEEEE. The J segment lost 2 bases and the V segment lost 0 bases, leaving 5 bases of the junction unmatched. The CDR3 loop spans 16 amino acids. The CDR3 protein is CASSLGGGLGNQPQHF. In nucleotides, the CDR3 is TGTGCCAGCAGCTTGGGAGGGGGCCTCGGCAATCAGCCCCAGCATTTT.

The genes are TRBV6-1 and TRBJ2-5, with D unclear. The CDR3 contains 16 residues. V dropped 0 bases and J dropped 5 bases, with 16 bases sitting between them. Per germline, CDR1 MNHNS and CDR2 SASEGT. CDR3 nucleotide sequence: TGTGCCAGCAGTGAAGCCGGCAACCCCCTAAGGGAGACCCAGTACTTC. Protein: CASSEAGNPLRETQYF.

The V and J genes are TRBV13 and TRBJ2-2; 15 bases fit TRBD2. V gave up 5 bases and J gave up 1 base; unmatched junction bases: 8. The CDR3 loop spans 19 amino acids. Germline CDR1 reads PRHDT; CDR2 reads FYEKMQ (reference sequence). The DNA of the CDR3 is TGTGCCAGCAGCCGACCGGGACTAGCGGGAGGCGGGAACACCGGGGAGCTGTTTTTT. Its protein product is CASSRPGLAGGGNTGELFF. The whole variable domain, filled in from reference TRBV13 and TRBJ2-2, reads AAGVIQSPRHLIKEKRETATLKCYPIPRHDTVYWYQQGPGQDPQFLISFYEKMQSDKGSIPDRFSAQQFSDYHSELNMSSLELGDSALYFCASSRPGLAGGGNTGELFFGEGSRLTVL.

This clonotype appeared once. The genes are TRBV7-6 and TRBJ2-7; 9 bases are shared with TRBD1. V lost 1 base, J lost 6 bases, and 7 bases stayed unmatched. There are 15 residues in the CDR3. Germline V lookup: CDR1 SGHVS, CDR2 FNYEAQ. The CDR3 reads CASSLGGWDRAEQYF. For the CDR3, the DNA is TGTGCCAGCAGCTTAGGAGGTTGGGACAGGGCCGAGCAGTACTTC.

J is TRBJ2-2 and V is TRBV7-3; 7 bases fit TRBD1. Germline lookup yields CDR1 SGHTA and CDR2 FQGTGA. V was pared by 5 bases and J by 4 bases, with 10 bases of the junction left unmatched. The length of the CDR3 is 16 residues. The DNA for the CDR3 is TGTGCCAGCAGCCCCCAGACAGGGACGGCCACCGGGGAGCTGTTTTTT. Translated: CASSPQTGTATGELFF. Full variable domain (missing parts from reference TRBV7-3 and TRBJ2-2): GAGVSQTPSNKVTEKGKYVELRCDPISGHTALYWYRQSLGQGPEFLIYFQGTGAADDSGLPNDRFFAVRPEGSVSTLKIQRTERGDSAVYLCASSPQTGTATGELFFGEGSRLTVL.

The chain links TRBV23-1 to TRBJ2-7; a possible D gene is TRBD2 (6 bases). TRBV23-1 is annotated as an ORF whose role is uncertain. The length of the CDR3 is 16 residues. V lost 4 bases to trimming and J lost 2 bases, with 18 bases between them. The CDR3 DNA reads TGCGCCAGCAGTCGCCCCGAGGAGCGGGCTACCTACGAGCAGTACTTC. Translated, it gives CASSRPEERATYEQYF.

This clonotype was counted a single time. The chain links TRBV5-5 to TRBJ2-7; D ambiguous. The V and J ends lost 0 bases and 2 bases respectively, with 9 bases between them. Germline V CDR1 and CDR2: SGHKS, YYEKEE (reference sequence). This CDR3 has 14 amino acids. For the CDR3, the DNA is TGTGCCAGCAGCTTGGCCCCAGAAGCCTACGAGCAGTACTTC. Residues: CASSLAPEAYEQYF.

The gene calls are TRBV18 and TRBJ2-7; 7 bases match TRBD2. V shed 7 bases, J shed 2 bases, and the junction held 8 bases outside the gene matches. The CDR3 loop spans 14 amino acids. The germline V gene encodes CDR1 KGHSH and CDR2 LQKENI. The CDR3: CASCPSGQAYEQYF. DNA of the CDR3: TGTGCCAGCTGCCCTAGCGGACAAGCCTACGAGCAGTACTTC.